This passage covers 4 T cell receptor beta chains from one sample sequenced in a study of CD8 T cells in ankylosing spondylitis (dated by TCRdb to the late 2010s). These receptors have no identified antigens. Summary of the overall study and its limitations: A TCR beta motif of several highly homologous amino acid variants appeared characteristic of blood from ankylosing spondylitis patients.

Library method: 5' RACE. TCRdb shows the sequencer as Illumina HiSeq 2500. TCRdb redid the processing of the public reads, applying fastp at Q25 and MiXCR, and retained in-frame beta chains. Rows matching on CDR3 protein sequence are summarized as one entry with the most common DNA and genes. Recorded for this sample are 450,000 or so distinct CDR3 sequences; roughly 25% of them occurred a single time. The biggest ten clones account for 0.89% of the sample. Material for sequencing was blood, either unsorted or a sorted T cell fraction (not recorded which). All receptors derive from a male donor with ankylosing spondylitis.

V usage is TRBV5-1 and J usage is TRBJ2-6; D tentatively fits TRBD1 or TRBD2 (5 bases each). The germline V and J ends were trimmed by 0 bases and 4 bases, with 14 bases remaining between them. The CDR3 has 17 amino acids. The V gene's germline CDR1 is SGHRS and CDR2 YFSETQ. The CDR3 sequence is CASSLEVLGVGANVLTF. The CDR3 nucleotides read TGCGCCAGCAGCTTGGAAGTGCTGGGGGTCGGGGCCAACGTCCTGACTTTC.

This chain connects TRBV5-1 to TRBJ1-2; unclear D gene. The ends were cut back, 4 bases at V and 3 bases at J, with 13 bases in the middle. The CDR3 sequence is 14 residues long. Germline lookup yields CDR1 SGHRS and CDR2 YFSETQ. The CDR3 reads CASSARGEDYGYTF. CDR3 sequence (DNA): TGCGCCAGCAGCGCCAGAGGCGAGGACTATGGCTACACCTTC.

A single count supports this clonotype. The V call is TRBV7-9, the J call TRBJ2-7; D remains ambiguous. The CDR3 consists of 13 residues. The V end lost 2 bases, the J end lost 2 bases, and 7 bases lay between the germline ends. Germline loops: CDR1 SEHNR, CDR2 FQNEAQ (reference sequence). In DNA, the CDR3 is TGTGCCAGCAGCTTAATCGGACCCTACGAGCAGTACTTC. It specifies CASSLIGPYEQYF.

The rearrangement links TRBV24-1 to TRBJ2-1; perhaps TRBD2 as D (5 bases). CDR1 and CDR2 (germline): KGHDR, SFDVKD. The CDR3 loop spans 15 amino acids. The V end was cut by 8 bases, the J end by 8 bases, with 21 bases between. The CDR3 protein is CATTLKLERVHEQFF. CDR3 DNA: TGTGCCACCACTCTGAAACTAGAGAGGGTCCATGAGCAGTTCTTC.